Detailed here is one T cell receptor beta chain. Its antigen is unknown. This specimen belongs to a study of CD8 T cells in ankylosing spondylitis. Study outcomes and limitations: Clones linked to the disease showed a CD8+ phenotype. They occurred at relatively low frequencies in peripheral blood.

From germline, CDR1 is MDHEN and CDR2 SYDVKM. V was pared by 7 bases and J by 5 bases, with 15 bases between. The CDR3 is 13 amino acids. One entry per CDR3 protein, called by TCRdb with MiXCR from the 5' RACE reads. Counted here are about 360,000 distinct CDR3 sequences, more than 20% occurring once; the ten biggest clones make up 13%. The chain recombines TRBV28 with TRBJ2-7; a weak D match, TRBD1 (5 bases). The sequenced material came from blood, either unsorted or a sorted T cell fraction (not recorded which). The receptor was isolated from a male donor with ankylosing spondylitis or in good health (not recorded which). The CDR3 bases are TGTGCCAGCACCCTGGGGCTTGGGGACGAGCAGTACTTC. Its protein product is CASTLGLGDEQYF.